These 15 T cell receptor beta chains originate from one sample sequenced in a study of post-analysis software for immune sequencing data. Study-wide findings and caveats: Compared with controls, patients had more of about 5 TRBV segments, including TRBV5-6, TRBV5-1 and TRBV20-1.

No antigen is known for these receptors. Every TCR beta cDNA library bore unique molecular identifiers. TCRdb used MiXCR to reprocess the PCR reads, holding one entry per CDR3 protein. The sample contains more than 450,000 distinct CDR3 sequences, roughly 40% of which appear only once. Sequenced: blood. All receptors derive from a girl between 5 and 17 years old with multiple sclerosis.

The V and J genes are TRBV6-5 and TRBJ1-2; D is perhaps TRBD1 (6 bases). The CDR3 has 17 residues. The germline V gene encodes CDR1 MNHEY and CDR2 SVGAGI. Trimming shortened V by 2 bases and J by 6 bases, and 22 bases separated the two germline ends. For the CDR3, the DNA is TGTGCCAGCAGTTACCCGGGTCGAACGCAGGGGTATAATGGCTACACCTTC. Translating gives CASSYPGRTQGYNGYTF.

The chain is built from TRBV14 and TRBJ2-5; either TRBD1 or TRBD2 may fit D (5 bases each). The end of the DNA fits TRBJ2-7 better, so the J call may be wrong. The CDR3 loop spans 17 amino acids. CDR1 is SGHDN and CDR2 is FVKESK in the germline V gene. Written as DNA, the CDR3 is TGTGCCAGCAGCCAAGACGGAACAGGTAGAGGGGCCTACGAGCAGTACTTC. Its translation is CASSQDGTGRGAYEQYF.

J is TRBJ2-5 and V is TRBV10-3; 9 bases fit TRBD2. CDR3 length: 15 residues. Trimming took 3 bases from V and 4 from J; bases not matched to a gene: 6. Germline V CDR1 and CDR2: ENHRY, SYGVKD. CDR3 bases: TGTGCCATCAGTGAAGTTAGCGGGAGTGGAGAGACCCAGTACTTC. It translates to CAISEVSGSGETQYF.

The rearrangement joins TRBV4-1 to TRBJ1-6, with unresolved D. The V gene lost 2 bases and the J gene lost 10 bases, with 15 bases spanning the gap. The CDR3 runs 15 residues. CDR1 MGHRA and CDR2 YSYEKL come from the germline V gene. Here the CDR3 DNA reads TGCGCCAGCAGCCAACTAGACTCTCAGTTCTCACCCCTCCACTTT. Translated: CASSQLDSQFSPLHF.

The chain joins TRBV4-1 to TRBJ2-5, with 9 nucleotides matching TRBD2. The germline V gene encodes CDR1 MGHRA and CDR2 YSYEKL. Trimming cost V 4 bases and J 0 bases; bases outside gene matches: 9. This CDR3 comprises 17 residues. Written as DNA, the CDR3 is TGCGCCAGCAGCCGCCCAGTGGCTAGCGGGAACCAAGAGACCCAGTACTTC. Protein product: CASSRPVASGNQETQYF.

The gene calls are TRBV4-1 and TRBJ2-1, with 8 bases identical to TRBD2. Trimming cost V 6 bases and J 5 bases; bases outside gene matches: 18. Germline CDR1 reads MGHRA; CDR2 reads YSYEKL. CDR3 length: 18 amino acids. CDR3 loop: CASRHVVALRGADNEQFF. The DNA for the CDR3 is TGCGCCAGCAGACACGTGGTTGCTTTGCGGGGGGCCGACAATGAGCAGTTCTTC.

In the case of this clonotype: Likely a read error: the CDR3 ends without its conserved phenylalanine or tryptophan. The rearrangement joins TRBV3-1 to TRBJ2-4; D may be TRBD1 (5 bases). The CDR3 has 17 amino acids. V was pared by 1 base and J by 0 bases, with 13 bases between. CDR1 and CDR2 from the germline V gene are LGHDT and YNNKEL (reference sequence). The CDR3 protein is CASSQVGLSTAKNIQYS. In DNA form, the CDR3 reads TGTGCCAGCAGCCAAGTGGGGCTATCGACAGCCAAAAACATTCAGTACTCC.

This chain uses TRBV20-1 with TRBJ2-5, with TRBD2 matching 13 bases. Germline V gene sequence: CDR1 DFQATT, CDR2 SNEGSKA (reference sequence). V lost 1 base and J lost 1; bases outside the gene matches: 15. The CDR3 covers 20 residues. CDR3 protein: CSARGAGGTSGAGPQETQYF. As DNA, the CDR3 is TGCAGTGCTAGAGGCGCCGGGGGGACTAGCGGGGCGGGGCCCCAAGAGACCCAGTACTTC.

A word on this clonotype: Given a much more abundant clone one base away, this may be a read error. The chain carries TRBV3-1 and TRBJ2-1, with 11 bases matching TRBD2. TRBJ2-7 explains the end of the DNA better; the J call may be wrong. CDR3 size: 15 residues. CDR1 and CDR2 from the germline V gene are LGHDT and YNNKEL (reference sequence). CDR3: CASSQGLADNNEQYF. The CDR3 nucleotides are TGTGCCAGCAGCCAGGGACTAGCGGACAACAATGAGCAGTACTTC.

This sequence joins TRBV29-1 and TRBJ2-3; 11 nucleotides match TRBD2. V dropped 5 bases and J dropped 4; count of bases not matched to a gene: 2. Germline V CDR1 and CDR2: SQVTM, ANQGSEA. The CDR3 spans 13 residues. CDR3 coding DNA: TGCAGCGTTAGGGGACTAGCGGCAGATACGCAGTATTTT. This translates into CSVRGLAADTQYF.

J is TRBJ2-3 and V is TRBV5-1; the D gene is possibly TRBD2 (6 bases). This CDR3 contains 15 residues. The V gene's germline CDR1 is SGHRS and CDR2 YFSETQ. V dropped 0 bases and J dropped 5 bases, with 13 bases sitting between them. CDR3: CASSLDLAQVDTQYF. In DNA, the CDR3 is TGCGCCAGCAGCTTGGATCTAGCGCAAGTAGATACGCAGTATTTT.

In this sample, this clonotype turned up a few times. This sequence joins TRBV6-6 and TRBJ1-6; D is ambiguous. Trimming removed 0 bases at V and 0 bases at J, with 12 bases between. Germline CDR1 is MNHNY and CDR2 is SVGAGI (reference sequence). The CDR3 has 18 residues. This CDR3 reads CASSYSGLTSSYNSPLHF. The CDR3 nucleotides read TGTGCCAGCAGTTACTCGGGCCTCACGAGCTCCTATAATTCACCCCTCCACTTT.

V is TRBV19 and J is TRBJ2-5; D may match TRBD1 or TRBD2 (6 bases each). The CDR3 is 15 amino acids. V lost 5 bases and J lost 2, with 15 bases in between. Germline CDR1 is LNHDA and CDR2 is SQIVND (reference sequence). CDR3: CASSLRRGQQETQYF. In DNA form, the CDR3 reads TGTGCCAGTAGTCTTCGTCGGGGGCAGCAAGAGACCCAGTACTTC.

The V call is TRBV19, the J call TRBJ2-3, with D perhaps TRBD2 (5 bases). Germline V gene sequence: CDR1 LNHDA, CDR2 SQIVND (reference sequence). CDR3 length: 12 residues. Trimming shortened V by 5 bases and J by 10 bases, and 13 bases separated the two germline ends. CDR3 region: CASSPPGNSQYF. The CDR3 DNA sequence: TGTGCCAGTAGTCCACCCGGGAATTCGCAGTATTTT.

This clonotype has just one count. The chain uses TRBV5-1 and TRBJ2-1; 8 bases align to TRBD1. The CDR3 spans 15 residues. V gave up 3 bases and J gave up 5 bases; unmatched junction bases: 7. In germline, CDR1 is SGHRS, CDR2 YFSETQ. For the CDR3, the DNA is TGCGCCAGCAGCTCGCAGACAGGGGCCAACAATGAGCAGTTCTTC. Translation: CASSSQTGANNEQFF.